Listed here is a single T cell receptor (beta chain). What it binds is unknown. The CDR3 length is 15 residues. Germline CDR1 reads SGHTA; CDR2 reads FQGNSA. V trimming: 5 bases; J trimming: 3 bases; junction bases outside the gene matches: 5. This sample stems from a study of identical twins. Overall study findings and caveats: Invariant MAIT and iNKT cells could partly confound zero-insertion analyses.

MiXCR, run by TCRdb on the 5' RACE reads, gives a single entry per CDR3 protein. The table has about 530,000 distinct CDR3 sequences, 20% to 25% seen once. These data were also filed under a second study, of yellow fever vaccine responses in identical twins.

The chain has TRBV7-2 and TRBJ2-7; 12 nucleotides align to TRBD2. Sequencing was done on a sample of CD4+ T cells sorted from blood. This receptor was taken from a woman aged 18 to 35 in good health. CDR3 in DNA: TGTGCCAGCAGCCTAGGGACTAGCGGGTACTACGAGCAGTACTTC. Amino acids: CASSLGTSGYYEQYF.